The present T cell receptor (beta chain) was sequenced within a study of cytomegalovirus exposure and HLA in healthy donors. The trim removed 3 bases at V and 5 bases at J, leaving 5 bases unmatched. Germline-derived CDR1 and CDR2 are SGHTA and FQGNSA. This CDR3 comprises 16 residues. The study's findings and limits: TCR beta chains numbering more than 150 were designated cytomegalovirus-associated. The study had only CMV serostatus as immune exposure information.

About this clone: Its antigen is currently unknown.

PCR used 60 Vbeta primers and 13 Jbeta primers. Assay: immunoSEQ multiplex PCR; the TCRdb copy retains only in-frame clones and omits some. The sample holds fewer than 100,000 clones. The rearrangement uses TRBV7-2 and TRBJ2-5, with TRBD2 identical over 14 bases. Input material: PBMCs. This TCR was recovered from a man aged 50-60 years in good health and CMV-seronegative. The CDR3 reads CASSFGLAGGGETQYF. In DNA, the CDR3 is TGTGCCAGCAGCTTCGGACTAGCGGGGGGTGGTGAGACCCAGTACTTC.